This T cell receptor beta chain appears in the sequencing data of a study of cytomegalovirus exposure and HLA in healthy donors. The study, taken as a whole, reports: There were some V segments, including TRBV6-2 and TRBV6-3, excluded as indistinguishable. Information on immune exposure was restricted to one variable (CMV serostatus).

As regards this clone: Its antigen is currently unknown.

This cohort consisted of healthy bone marrow donors. The PCR made use of 60 Vbeta and 13 Jbeta primers. The method was immunoSEQ multiplex PCR; TCRdb's version includes in-frame clones alone and lacks a portion of them. The sample holds under 200,000 clones, around 83% seen once. In germline, CDR1 is MNHEY, CDR2 SMNVEV (reference sequence). The CDR3 is made up of 13 amino acids. Trimming took 6 bases from V and 6 from J, leaving 12 bases between them. The source of this sequence is a woman between 18 and 29 years old in good health and CMV-seronegative. The sequenced material came from PBMCs. The chain has TRBV27 and TRBJ2-1, with D tentatively TRBD2 (5 bases). Here the CDR3 reads CASSTRGGNEQFF. CDR3 sequence (DNA): TGTGCCAGCAGCACAAGAGGAGGCAATGAGCAGTTCTTC.